The rows below give T cell receptor beta chains drawn from one sample of a study of T cells in Graves' hyperthyroidism and ophthalmopathy. TCRdb independently ran MiXCR on the multiplex PCR reads; one entry per CDR3 protein. The sample consists of hundreds of thousands of distinct CDR3 sequences, less than 15% of them appearing once. The sequencing sample was made of blood. The receptor set was obtained from a woman in her forties with Graves' hyperthyroidism. Both conserved end residues are part of each CDR3. The D gene is left open where the match is weak. Not every row has a clone size; where given, it reads once, few, many or a size class.

j_gene | v_gene | abundance | d_gene | CDR3aa | CDR3nt
TRBJ2-1 | TRBV2 | NA | TRBD2 | CACRGLAGGPLSYNEQFF | TGTGCCTGCAGAGGACTAGCGGGAGGGCCTTTATCCTACAATGAGCAGTTCTTC
TRBJ2-7 | TRBV6-1 | few | TRBD2 | CASSDSSGRFYEQYF | TGTGCCAGCAGTGATTCCAGCGGGAGGTTCTACGAGCAGTACTTC
TRBJ2-5 | TRBV28 | NA | TRBD1 | CASATGGGWDSQYF | TGTGCCAGCGCGACAGGGGGCGGGTGGGATTCCCAGTACTTC
TRBJ2-7 | TRBV11-2 | NA | NA | CASRGRGPYEQYF | TGTGCCAGCAGGGGTCGTGGGCCTTACGAGCAGTACTTC
TRBJ1-2 | TRBV28 | many | NA | CASIGDNGYTF | TGTGCCAGCATTGGAGATAATGGCTACACCTTC
TRBJ2-1 | TRBV20-1 | many | TRBD2 | CSGLAGDNEQFF | TGCAGTGGTCTAGCGGGGGACAATGAGCAGTTCTTC
TRBJ2-2 | TRBV11-2 | many | NA | CASRDPRGNTGELFF | TGTGCCAGCAGAGACCCCCGAGGTAACACCGGGGAGCTGTTTTTT
TRBJ2-5 | TRBV2 | many | TRBD2 | CASSSGTSVETQYF | TGTGCCAGCAGTTCCGGGACTAGCGTAGAGACCCAGTACTTC
TRBJ1-1 | TRBV19 | few | NA | CASSGRQGTEAFF | TGTGCCAGTAGTGGTCGGCAGGGGACTGAAGCTTTCTTT
TRBJ2-3 | TRBV30 | many | NA | CAWGNRDGTDTQYF | TGTGCCTGGGGAAACAGGGACGGCACAGATACGCAGTATTTT
TRBJ2-2 | TRBV20-1 | many | NA | CSAISGTGELFF | TGCAGTGCGATCAGTGGCACCGGGGAGCTGTTTTTT
TRBJ2-7 | TRBV28 | NA | NA | CASSFQGGPYEQYF | TGTGCCAGCAGTTTCCAAGGGGGTCCCTACGAGCAGTACTTC
TRBJ2-7 | TRBV6-1 | few | NA | CASSGFPSYEQYF | TGTGCCAGCAGTGGATTTCCTTCTTACGAGCAGTACTTC
TRBJ2-1 | TRBV27 | many | NA | CASSFRTEIGLEQFF | TGTGCCAGCAGTTTCCGGACCGAAATTGGGCTTGAGCAGTTCTTC
TRBJ2-3 | TRBV7-3 | NA | TRBD2 | CASSSLAGPTDTQYF | TGTGCCAGCAGCTCCCTAGCGGGACCGACAGATACGCAGTATTTT
TRBJ1-4 | TRBV27 | few | NA | CASSPELTNEKLFF | TGTGCCAGCAGTCCGGAGCTAACTAATGAAAAACTGTTTTTT
TRBJ2-7 | TRBV7-2 | few | TRBD2 | CASSPLAGTPYEQYF | TGTGCCAGCAGCCCCTTAGCGGGGACACCCTACGAGCAGTACTTC
TRBJ2-7 | TRBV25-1 | NA | NA | CASSESTTRPHERYF | TGTGCCAGCAGTGAGTCGACTACGCGTCCTCACGAGCGGTACTTC
TRBJ1-5 | TRBV7-2 | once | TRBD1 | CASSLGQGGRNQPQHF | TGTGCCAGCAGCTTAGGACAGGGGGGCCGAAATCAGCCCCAGCATTTT
TRBJ2-6 | TRBV7-9 | NA | NA | CASNPLTSGANVLTF | TGTGCCAGCAACCCATTAACTTCTGGGGCCAACGTCCTGACTTTC
TRBJ2-3 | TRBV28 | few | TRBD1 | CASSFKTGDQLRDTQYF | TGTGCCAGCAGTTTTAAGACAGGGGATCAGTTGAGGGATACGCAGTATTTT
TRBJ2-3 | TRBV3-1 | NA | NA | CASSLTKRGTQYF | TGTGCCAGCAGCCTTACGAAGAGGGGAACGCAGTATTTT
TRBJ2-5 | TRBV28 | many | NA | CASRSDFMEMGETQYF | TGTGCCAGCAGGTCGGACTTTATGGAAATGGGCGAGACCCAGTACTTC
TRBJ2-5 | TRBV2 | many | TRBD2 | CASRAGTSGIWYQETQYF | TGTGCCAGCAGAGCCGGGACTAGCGGGATTTGGTACCAAGAGACCCAGTACTTC
TRBJ2-1 | TRBV10-3 | many | TRBD2 | CAISDPGGLLDHNEQFF | TGTGCCATCAGTGATCCCGGGGGGTTACTGGACCACAATGAGCAGTTCTTC
TRBJ2-3 | TRBV5-1 | many | NA | CASSPRGLSTDTQYF | TGCGCCAGCAGCCCGAGGGGACTCAGCACAGATACGCAGTATTTT
TRBJ2-6 | TRBV28 | many | NA | CASSKSGANVLTF | TGTGCCAGCAGTAAGTCTGGGGCCAACGTCCTGACTTTC
TRBJ2-7 | TRBV5-1 | few | TRBD2 | CASKRDGSYEQYF | TGCGCCAGCAAGCGGGACGGTTCCTACGAGCAGTACTTC
TRBJ2-1 | TRBV6-1 | many | TRBD1 | CASSGRRSAGQGANEQFF | TGTGCCAGCAGTGGAAGGAGGTCCGCGGGACAGGGGGCAAATGAGCAGTTCTTC
TRBJ1-2 | TRBV30 | many | NA | CAWSRSDGSKRGYTF | TGTGCCTGGAGTCGTTCGGACGGTTCTAAGCGTGGCTACACCTTC
TRBJ1-1 | TRBV19 | few | NA | CASSIDPRGENTEAFF | TGTGCCAGTAGTATAGATCCTCGGGGCGAGAACACTGAAGCTTTCTTT
TRBJ2-5 | TRBV9 | NA | NA | CASSVNQGQETQYF | TGTGCCAGCAGCGTTAATCAGGGCCAAGAGACCCAGTACTTC
TRBJ2-1 | TRBV12-3/TRBV12-4 | few | TRBD2 | CASSAGTINEQFF | TGTGCCAGCAGTGCTGGGACTATCAATGAGCAGTTCTTC
TRBJ2-1 | TRBV20-1 | many | TRBD2 | CSAVSVAGNNEQFF | TGCAGTGCGGTGAGCGTAGCGGGGAACAATGAGCAGTTCTTC
TRBJ2-7 | TRBV11-2 | once | TRBD1 | CASSEGQGPSFFYEQYF | TGTGCCAGCAGTGAGGGACAGGGGCCTAGCTTCTTCTACGAGCAGTACTTC
TRBJ2-7 | TRBV29-1 | NA | NA | CSVFSPEASSYEQYF | TGCAGCGTATTCTCTCCAGAGGCTAGCTCCTACGAGCAGTACTTC
TRBJ2-7 | TRBV4-1 | NA | TRBD1 | CASSQAPGQGVYEQYF | TGTGCCAGCAGCCAAGCTCCAGGACAGGGAGTCTACGAGCAGTACTTC
TRBJ2-1 | TRBV20-1 | many | TRBD1 | CSAQKMDRVEYNEQFF | TGCAGTGCACAGAAAATGGACAGGGTAGAATACAATGAGCAGTTCTTC
TRBJ1-2 | TRBV11-2 | many | TRBD1 | CASSPPGTDGYTF | TGTGCCAGCAGCCCCCCAGGGACAGATGGCTACACCTTC
TRBJ2-1 | TRBV20-1 | few | NA | CSARLQLLYNEQFF | TGCAGTGCTAGACTACAGCTACTCTACAATGAGCAGTTCTTC
TRBJ1-4 | TRBV2 | many | NA | CASKALGGREKLFF | TGTGCCAGCAAAGCTTTGGGAGGGCGTGAAAAACTGTTTTTT
TRBJ2-1 | TRBV29-1 | many | NA | CSVVKTGNEQFF | TGCAGCGTGGTAAAGACAGGCAATGAGCAGTTCTTC
TRBJ1-2 | TRBV6-2/TRBV6-3 | NA | TRBD1 | CASSDGGQGFGGYTF | TGTGCCAGCAGTGACGGGGGACAGGGATTCGGTGGCTACACCTTC
TRBJ2-7 | TRBV28 | many | TRBD2 | CASSRSREEQYF | TGTGCCAGCAGCCGATCGCGGGAGGAGCAGTACTTC
TRBJ1-1 | TRBV6-2/TRBV6-3 | NA | TRBD1 | CASRRTTLRTGLGNTEAFF | TGTGCCAGCAGAAGAACGACTCTGCGGACAGGGCTTGGGAACACTGAAGCTTTCTTT
TRBJ2-1 | TRBV7-9 | once | TRBD2 | CASSLMAGGPGGQFF | TGTGCCAGCAGCTTAATGGCGGGAGGACCTGGGGGGCAGTTCTTC
TRBJ2-5 | TRBV30 | few | TRBD1 | CAWSVHFRDRRYF | TGTGCCTGGAGTGTACATTTCCGGGACAGACGATACTTC
TRBJ2-3 | TRBV7-3 | many | TRBD2 | CASSLLGGLADTDTQYF | TGTGCCAGCAGCTTATTAGGAGGACTAGCGGACACAGATACGCAGTATTTT
TRBJ1-2 | TRBV27 | many | NA | CASSLQIGDGYTF | TGTGCCAGCAGCCTACAAATTGGCGATGGCTACACCTTC
TRBJ1-3 | TRBV5-1 | few | NA | CASSGETSGNTIYF | TGCGCCAGCAGCGGGGAAACCTCTGGAAACACCATATATTTT
TRBJ2-7 | TRBV28 | many | NA | CASSLLRGEYIYEQYF | TGTGCCAGCAGTTTATTGAGGGGAGAATATATCTACGAGCAGTACTTC
TRBJ2-1 | TRBV24-1 | few | TRBD2 | CATSETGLASLQFF | TGTGCCACCAGTGAAACGGGACTAGCTTCTTTGCAGTTCTTC
TRBJ1-1 | TRBV30 | many | TRBD1 | CALQGARVKNTEAFF | TGTGCCTTACAGGGGGCGAGGGTTAAGAACACTGAAGCTTTCTTT
TRBJ2-1 | TRBV24-1 | many | NA | CATSPGQSNEQFF | TGTGCCACCAGTCCGGGACAATCCAATGAGCAGTTCTTC
TRBJ2-7 | TRBV6-1 | many | TRBD1 | CASSEASRDSPYEQYF | TGTGCCAGCAGTGAAGCGAGCCGGGACAGCCCCTACGAGCAGTACTTC
TRBJ1-5 | TRBV28 | many | NA | CASRLQMGYSNQPQHF | TGTGCCAGCAGGCTCCAGATGGGGTATAGCAATCAGCCCCAGCATTTT
TRBJ1-2 | TRBV27 | NA | TRBD1 | CASIVFSGTGRLYGYTF | TGTGCCAGCATTGTATTCTCCGGGACAGGGCGGCTCTATGGCTACACCTTC
TRBJ2-1 | TRBV9 | NA | NA | CASSVAGTTYNEQFF | TGTGCCAGCAGCGTAGCAGGGACAACATACAATGAGCAGTTCTTC
TRBJ2-2 | TRBV20-1 | many | NA | CSARTSGGANTGELFF | TGCAGTGCTAGAACCTCCGGGGGAGCGAACACCGGGGAGCTGTTTTTT
TRBJ2-1 | TRBV7-3 | many | TRBD2 | CASSSTPAGGGHNEQFF | TGTGCCAGCAGCTCGACGCCAGCGGGAGGGGGGCACAATGAGCAGTTCTTC